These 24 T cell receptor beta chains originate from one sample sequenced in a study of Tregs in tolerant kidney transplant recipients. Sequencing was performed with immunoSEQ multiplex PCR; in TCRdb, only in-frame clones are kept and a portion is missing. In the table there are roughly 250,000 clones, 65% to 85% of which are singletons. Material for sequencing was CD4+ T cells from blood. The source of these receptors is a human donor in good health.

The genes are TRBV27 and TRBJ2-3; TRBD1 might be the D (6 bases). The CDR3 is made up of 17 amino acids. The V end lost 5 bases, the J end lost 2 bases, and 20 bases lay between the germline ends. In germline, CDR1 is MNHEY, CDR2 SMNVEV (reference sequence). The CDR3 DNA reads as TGTGCCAGCAGTCCGACACAGTGGGGGCGGGTCACAGATACGCAGTATTTT. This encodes CASSPTQWGRVTDTQYF.

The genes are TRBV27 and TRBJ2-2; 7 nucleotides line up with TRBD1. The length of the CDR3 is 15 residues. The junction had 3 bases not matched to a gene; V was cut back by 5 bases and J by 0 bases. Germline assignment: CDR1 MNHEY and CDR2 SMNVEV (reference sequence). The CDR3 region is CASSKDRANTGELFF. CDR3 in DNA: TGTGCCAGCAGTAAAGACAGGGCGAACACCGGGGAGCTGTTTTTT.

The CDR3 here is CASSPRLAGSYEQYF. DNA for the CDR3: TGTGCCAGCTCACCACGACTAGCGGGGAGCTACGAGCAGTACTTC. The chain has TRBV18 and TRBJ2-7, with 11 bases aligning to TRBD2. The germline CDR1 and CDR2 sequences are KGHSH and LQKENI. Trimming cost V 1 base and J 3 bases; bases outside gene matches: 2. CDR3 size: 15 residues.

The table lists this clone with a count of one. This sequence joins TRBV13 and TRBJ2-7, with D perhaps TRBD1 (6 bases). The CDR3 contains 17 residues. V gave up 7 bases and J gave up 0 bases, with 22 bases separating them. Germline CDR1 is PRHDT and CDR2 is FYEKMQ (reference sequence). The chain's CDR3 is CASTFNRAQGLSYEQYF. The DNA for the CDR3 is TGTGCCAGCACCTTCAACCGGGCACAGGGCCTCTCCTACGAGCAGTACTTC.

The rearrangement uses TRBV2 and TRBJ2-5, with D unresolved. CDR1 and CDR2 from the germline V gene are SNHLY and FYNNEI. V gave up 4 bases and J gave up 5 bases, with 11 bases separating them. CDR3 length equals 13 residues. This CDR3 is CASSVGREETQYF. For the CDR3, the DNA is TGTGCCAGCAGTGTGGGCCGAGAGGAGACCCAGTACTTC.

The CDR3 region is CASSLYWGLATNEKLFF. CDR3 sequence (DNA): TGCGCCAGCAGCCTGTATTGGGGACTTGCAACTAATGAAAAACTGTTTTTT. V and J are TRBV4-1 and TRBJ1-4; D might be TRBD1 (5 bases). The CDR3 sequence is 17 residues long. Germline values: CDR1 MGHRA, CDR2 YSYEKL. V dropped 4 bases and J dropped 0 bases, with 15 bases sitting between them.

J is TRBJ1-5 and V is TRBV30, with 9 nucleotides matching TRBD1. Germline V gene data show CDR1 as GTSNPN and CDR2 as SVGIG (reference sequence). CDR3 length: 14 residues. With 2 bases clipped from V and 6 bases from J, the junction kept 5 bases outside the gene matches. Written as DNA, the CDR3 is TGTGCCTGGAGTACGGGACAGGGCCGTCAGCCCCAGCATTTT. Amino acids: CAWSTGQGRQPQHF.

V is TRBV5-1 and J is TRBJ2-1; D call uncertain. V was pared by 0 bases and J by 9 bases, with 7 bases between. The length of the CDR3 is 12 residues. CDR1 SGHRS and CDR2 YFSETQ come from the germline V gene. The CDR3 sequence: CASSLGRIEQFF. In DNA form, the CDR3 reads TGCGCCAGCAGCTTGGGACGGATTGAGCAGTTCTTC.

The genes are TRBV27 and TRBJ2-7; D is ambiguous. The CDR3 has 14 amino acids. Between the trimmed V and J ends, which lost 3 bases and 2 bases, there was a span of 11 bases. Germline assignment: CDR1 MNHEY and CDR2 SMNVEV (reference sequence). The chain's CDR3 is CASSFSPGPYEQYF. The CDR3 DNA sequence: TGTGCCAGCAGTTTTTCCCCAGGCCCCTACGAGCAGTACTTC.

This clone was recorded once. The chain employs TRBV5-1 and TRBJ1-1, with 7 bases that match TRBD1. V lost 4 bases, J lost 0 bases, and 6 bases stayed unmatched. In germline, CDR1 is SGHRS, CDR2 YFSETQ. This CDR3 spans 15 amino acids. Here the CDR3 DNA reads TGCGCCAGCAGCCCCCGGACAGGAGTGAACACTGAAGCTTTCTTT. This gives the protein CASSPRTGVNTEAFF.

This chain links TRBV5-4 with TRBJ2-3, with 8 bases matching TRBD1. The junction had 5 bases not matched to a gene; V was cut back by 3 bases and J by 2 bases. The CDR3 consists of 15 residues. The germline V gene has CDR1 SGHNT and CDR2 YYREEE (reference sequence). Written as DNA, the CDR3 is TGTGCCAGCAGCTACCAGGGGGCTTCCACAGATACGCAGTATTTT. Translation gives CASSYQGASTDTQYF.

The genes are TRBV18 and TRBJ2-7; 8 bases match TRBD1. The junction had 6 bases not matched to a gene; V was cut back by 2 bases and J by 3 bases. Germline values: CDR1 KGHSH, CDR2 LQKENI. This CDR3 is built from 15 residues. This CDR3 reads CASSPRQGMNYEQYF. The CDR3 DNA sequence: TGTGCCAGCTCACCAAGACAGGGGATGAACTACGAGCAGTACTTC.

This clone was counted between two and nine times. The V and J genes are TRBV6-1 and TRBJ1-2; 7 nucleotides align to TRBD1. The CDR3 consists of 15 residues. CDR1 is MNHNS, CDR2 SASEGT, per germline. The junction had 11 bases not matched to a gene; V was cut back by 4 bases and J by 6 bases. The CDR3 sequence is CASSANRGSWDGYTF. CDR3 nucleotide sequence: TGTGCCAGCAGTGCAAACAGGGGATCCTGGGATGGCTACACCTTC.

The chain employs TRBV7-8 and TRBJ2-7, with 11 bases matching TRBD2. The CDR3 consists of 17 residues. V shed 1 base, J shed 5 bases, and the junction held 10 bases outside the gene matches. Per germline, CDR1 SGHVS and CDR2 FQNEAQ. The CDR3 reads CASSLVTSGSSLHEQYF. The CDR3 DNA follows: TGTGCCAGCAGCTTAGTTACTAGCGGGAGTTCTTTGCACGAGCAGTACTTC. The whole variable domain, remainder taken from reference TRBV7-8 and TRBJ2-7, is GAGVSQSPRYKVAKRGQDVALRCDPISGHVSLFWYQQALGQGPEFLTYFQNEAQLDKSGLPSDRFFAERPEGSVSTLKIQRTQQEDSAVYLCASSLVTSGSSLHEQYFGPGTRLTVT.

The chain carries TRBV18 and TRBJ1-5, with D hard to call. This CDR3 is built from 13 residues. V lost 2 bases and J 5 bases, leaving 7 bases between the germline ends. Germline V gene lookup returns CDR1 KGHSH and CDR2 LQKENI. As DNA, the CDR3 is TGTGCCAGCTCACCAGGGTTCGATCAGCCCCAGCATTTT. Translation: CASSPGFDQPQHF. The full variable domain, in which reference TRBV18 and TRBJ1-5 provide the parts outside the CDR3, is NAGVMQNPRHLVRRRGQEARLRCSPMKGHSHVYWYRQLPEEGLKFMVYLQKENIIDESGMPKERFSAEFPKEGPSILRIQQVVRGDSAAYFCASSPGFDQPQHFGDGTRLSIL.

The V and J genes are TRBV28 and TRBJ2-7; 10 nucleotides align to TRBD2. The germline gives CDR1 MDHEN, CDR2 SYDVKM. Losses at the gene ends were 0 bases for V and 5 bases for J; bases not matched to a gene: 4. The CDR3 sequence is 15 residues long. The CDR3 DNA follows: TGTGCCAGCAGTTTATGGAGCGGGAGGGCCAACGAGCAGTACTTC. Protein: CASSLWSGRANEQYF.

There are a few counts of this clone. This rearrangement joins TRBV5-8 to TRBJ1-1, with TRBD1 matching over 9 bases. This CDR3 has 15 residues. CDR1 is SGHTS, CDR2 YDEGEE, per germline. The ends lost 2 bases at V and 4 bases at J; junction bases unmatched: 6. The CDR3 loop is CASSFWTGVSTEAFF. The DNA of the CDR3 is TGTGCCAGCAGCTTTTGGACAGGGGTGAGCACTGAAGCTTTCTTT.

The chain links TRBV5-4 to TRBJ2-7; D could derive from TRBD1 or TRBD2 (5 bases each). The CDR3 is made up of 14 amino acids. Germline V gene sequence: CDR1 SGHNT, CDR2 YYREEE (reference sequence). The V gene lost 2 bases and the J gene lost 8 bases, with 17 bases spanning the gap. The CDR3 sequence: CASSFRDVSYQQYF. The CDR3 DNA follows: TGTGCCAGCAGCTTCCGGGACGTATCATACCAGCAGTACTTC.

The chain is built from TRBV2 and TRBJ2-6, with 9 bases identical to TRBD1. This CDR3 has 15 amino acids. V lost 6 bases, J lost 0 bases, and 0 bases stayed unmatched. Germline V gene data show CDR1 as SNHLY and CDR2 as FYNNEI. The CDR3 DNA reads TGTGCCAGCAGGACAGGGGGCTCTGGGGCCAACGTCCTGACTTTC. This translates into CASRTGGSGANVLTF.

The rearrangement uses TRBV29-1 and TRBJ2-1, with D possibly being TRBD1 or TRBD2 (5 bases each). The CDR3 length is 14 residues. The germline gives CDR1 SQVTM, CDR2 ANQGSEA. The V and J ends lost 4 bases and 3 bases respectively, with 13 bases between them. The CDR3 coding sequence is TGCAGCGTTGGAATTGGGGGAATCTACAATGAGCAGTTCTTC. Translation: CSVGIGGIYNEQFF.

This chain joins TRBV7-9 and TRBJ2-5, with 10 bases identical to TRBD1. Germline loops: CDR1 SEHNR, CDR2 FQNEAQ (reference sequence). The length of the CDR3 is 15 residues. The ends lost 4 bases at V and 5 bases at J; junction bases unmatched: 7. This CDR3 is CASSSGQGFSETQYF. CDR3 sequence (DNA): TGTGCCAGCAGCTCGGGACAGGGGTTTAGCGAGACCCAGTACTTC.

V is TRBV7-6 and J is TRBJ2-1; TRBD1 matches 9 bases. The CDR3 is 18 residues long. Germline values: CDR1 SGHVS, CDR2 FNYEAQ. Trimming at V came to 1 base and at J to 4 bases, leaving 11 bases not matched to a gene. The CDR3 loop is CASSLVPGTGNPYNEQFF. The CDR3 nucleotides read TGTGCCAGCAGCTTAGTTCCAGGGACAGGGAACCCATACAATGAGCAGTTCTTC.

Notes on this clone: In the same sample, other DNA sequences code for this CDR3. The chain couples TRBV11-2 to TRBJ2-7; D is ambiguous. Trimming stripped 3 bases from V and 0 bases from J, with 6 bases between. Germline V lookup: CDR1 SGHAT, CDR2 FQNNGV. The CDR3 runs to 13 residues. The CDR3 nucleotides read TGTGCCAGCAGCTTGGGCCGCTCCTACGAGCAGTACTTC. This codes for CASSLGRSYEQYF.

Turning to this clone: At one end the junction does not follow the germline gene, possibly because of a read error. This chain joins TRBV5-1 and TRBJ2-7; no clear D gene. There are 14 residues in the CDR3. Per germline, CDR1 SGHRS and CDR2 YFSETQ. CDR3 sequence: CASSLVSGPYEQHF. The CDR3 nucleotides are TGCGCCAGCAGCCTCGTCTCCGGGCCCTACGAGCAGCACTTC.